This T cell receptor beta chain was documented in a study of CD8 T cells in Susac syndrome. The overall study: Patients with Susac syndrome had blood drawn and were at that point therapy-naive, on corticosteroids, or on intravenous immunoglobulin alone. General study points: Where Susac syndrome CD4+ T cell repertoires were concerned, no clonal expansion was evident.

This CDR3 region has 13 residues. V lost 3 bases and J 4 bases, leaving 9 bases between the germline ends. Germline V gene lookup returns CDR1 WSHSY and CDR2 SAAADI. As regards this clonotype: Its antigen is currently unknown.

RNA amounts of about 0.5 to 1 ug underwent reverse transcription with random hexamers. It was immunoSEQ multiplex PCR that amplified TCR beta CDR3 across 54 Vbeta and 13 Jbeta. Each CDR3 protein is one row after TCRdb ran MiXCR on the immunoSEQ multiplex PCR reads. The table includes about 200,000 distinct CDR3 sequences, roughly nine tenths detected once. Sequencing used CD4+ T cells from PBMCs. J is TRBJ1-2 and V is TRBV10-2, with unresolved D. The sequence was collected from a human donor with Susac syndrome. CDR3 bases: TGCGCCAGCAGTGACTACAGCCCCTATGGCTACACCTTC. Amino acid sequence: CASSDYSPYGYTF.